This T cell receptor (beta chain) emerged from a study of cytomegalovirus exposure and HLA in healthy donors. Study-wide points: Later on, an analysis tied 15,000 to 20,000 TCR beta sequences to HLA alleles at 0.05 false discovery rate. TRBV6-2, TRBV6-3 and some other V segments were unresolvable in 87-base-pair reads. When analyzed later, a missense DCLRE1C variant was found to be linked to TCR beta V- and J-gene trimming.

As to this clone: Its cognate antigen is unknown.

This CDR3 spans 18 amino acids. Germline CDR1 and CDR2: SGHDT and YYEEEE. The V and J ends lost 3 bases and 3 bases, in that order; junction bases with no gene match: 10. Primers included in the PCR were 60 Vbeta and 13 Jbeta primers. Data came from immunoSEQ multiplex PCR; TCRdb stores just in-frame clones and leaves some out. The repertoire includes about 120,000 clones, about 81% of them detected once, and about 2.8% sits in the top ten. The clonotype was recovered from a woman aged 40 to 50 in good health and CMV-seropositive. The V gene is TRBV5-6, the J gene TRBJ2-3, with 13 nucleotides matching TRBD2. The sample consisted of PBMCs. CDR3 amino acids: CASSSYRLAGGITDTQYF. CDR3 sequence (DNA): TGTGCCAGCAGCTCTTACAGACTAGCGGGGGGTATAACAGATACGCAGTATTTT.